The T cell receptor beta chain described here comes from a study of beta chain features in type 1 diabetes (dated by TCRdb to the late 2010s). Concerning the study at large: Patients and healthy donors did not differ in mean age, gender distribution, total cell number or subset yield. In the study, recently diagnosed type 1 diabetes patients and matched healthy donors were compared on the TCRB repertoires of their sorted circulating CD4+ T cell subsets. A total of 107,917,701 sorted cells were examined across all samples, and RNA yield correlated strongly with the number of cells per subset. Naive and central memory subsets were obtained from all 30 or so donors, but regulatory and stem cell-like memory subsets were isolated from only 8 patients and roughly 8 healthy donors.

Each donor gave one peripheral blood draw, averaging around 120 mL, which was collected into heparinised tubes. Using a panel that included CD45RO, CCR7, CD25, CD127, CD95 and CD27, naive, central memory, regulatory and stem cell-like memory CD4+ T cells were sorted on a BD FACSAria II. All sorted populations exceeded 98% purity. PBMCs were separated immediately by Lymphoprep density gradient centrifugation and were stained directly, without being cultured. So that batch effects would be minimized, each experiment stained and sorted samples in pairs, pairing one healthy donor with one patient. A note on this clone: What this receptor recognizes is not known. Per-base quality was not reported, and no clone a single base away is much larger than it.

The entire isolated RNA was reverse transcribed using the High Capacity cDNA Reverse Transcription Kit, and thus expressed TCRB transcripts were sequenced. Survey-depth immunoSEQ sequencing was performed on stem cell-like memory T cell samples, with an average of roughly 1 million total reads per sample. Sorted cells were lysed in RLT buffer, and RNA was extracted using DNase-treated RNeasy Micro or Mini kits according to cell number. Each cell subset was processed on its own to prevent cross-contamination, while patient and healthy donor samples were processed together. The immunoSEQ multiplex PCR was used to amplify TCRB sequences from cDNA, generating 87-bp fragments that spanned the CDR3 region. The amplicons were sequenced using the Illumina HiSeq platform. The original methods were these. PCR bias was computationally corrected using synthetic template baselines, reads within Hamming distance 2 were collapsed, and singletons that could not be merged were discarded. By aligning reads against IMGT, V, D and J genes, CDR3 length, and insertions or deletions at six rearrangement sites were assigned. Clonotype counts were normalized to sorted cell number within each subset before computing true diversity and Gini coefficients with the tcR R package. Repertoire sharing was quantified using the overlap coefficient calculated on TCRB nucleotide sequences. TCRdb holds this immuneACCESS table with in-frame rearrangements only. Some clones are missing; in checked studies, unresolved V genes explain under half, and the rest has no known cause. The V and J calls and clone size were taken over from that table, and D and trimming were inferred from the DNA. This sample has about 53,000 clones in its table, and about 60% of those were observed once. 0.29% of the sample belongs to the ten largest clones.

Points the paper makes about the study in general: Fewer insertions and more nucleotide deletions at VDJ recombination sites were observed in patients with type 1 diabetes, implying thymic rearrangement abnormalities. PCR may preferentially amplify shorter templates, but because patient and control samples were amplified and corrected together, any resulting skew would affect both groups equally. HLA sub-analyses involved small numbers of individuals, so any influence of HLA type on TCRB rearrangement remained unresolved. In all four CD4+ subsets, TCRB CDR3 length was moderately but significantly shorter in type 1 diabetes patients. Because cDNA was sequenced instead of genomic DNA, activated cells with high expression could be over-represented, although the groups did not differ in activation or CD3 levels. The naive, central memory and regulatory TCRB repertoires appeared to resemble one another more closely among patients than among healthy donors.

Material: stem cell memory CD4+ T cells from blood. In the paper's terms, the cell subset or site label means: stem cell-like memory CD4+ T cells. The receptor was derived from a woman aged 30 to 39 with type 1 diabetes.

The nucleotides are TGCGCCAGCAGCTTGCTACTAGGCGATGAGCAGTTCTTC. Its protein product is CASSLLLGDEQFF. The receptor chain draws on TRBV5-1 and TRBJ2-1; the best D guess is TRBD2, with 5 bases matching. Trimming removed 1 base from V and 8 bases from J, leaving 10 bases between the germline ends. Its CDR3 holds 13 amino acids, cysteine through phenylalanine. Left in the record is the CDR3 DNA by itself, 39 bases read in frame from the first base. CDR1 is given as SGHRS and CDR2 as YFSETQ, both from the germline V gene.